Listed below are T cell receptor beta chains from one sample, sequenced in a study of OX40 agonist ivuxolimab in advanced cancers. The protocol was immunoSEQ multiplex PCR, while the TCRdb copy is restricted to in-frame clones and leaves out a portion. This sample has around 75,000 clones; around nine tenths occur once, and the top ten carry approximately 2.3%. The sequencing here drew on CD4+ or CD8+ T cells sorted from blood, taken in a trial of the OX40 agonist ivuxolimab. These receptors all stem from an adult with an advanced solid tumor such as melanoma, head and neck, liver or kidney cancer. The CDR3 runs from the conserved cysteine through the conserved F or W. The D gene is left open where the match is weak. Not every row has a clone size; where given, it reads once, few, many or a size class.

j_gene	d_gene	abundance	v_gene	CDR3aa	CDR3nt
TRBJ1-4	.	.	TRBV6-6	CASSWRGVTTNEKLFF	TGTGCCAGCAGTTGGAGGGGGGTAACGACTAATGAAAAACTGTTTTTT
TRBJ1-1	.	.	TRBV25-1	CASSEFGGGRNTEAFF	TGTGCCAGCAGTGAATTCGGGGGGGGACGGAACACTGAAGCTTTCTTT
TRBJ2-3	.	.	TRBV18	CASSWATDTQYF	TGTGCCAGCTCCTGGGCCACAGATACGCAGTATTTT
TRBJ2-7	.	.	TRBV21-1	CASSPVRFGTKIYEQYF	TGTGCCAGCAGCCCCGTACGTTTCGGGACAAAAATTTACGAGCAGTACTTC
TRBJ1-2	.	.	TRBV5-1	CASSLTAGNYGYTF	TGCGCCAGCAGCCTAACCGCTGGGAACTATGGCTACACCTTC
TRBJ1-1	TRBD1	.	TRBV7-8	CASSRQGREAFF	TGTGCCAGCAGTCGACAGGGTCGTGAAGCTTTCTTT
TRBJ1-1	TRBD1	.	TRBV6-5	CASSSPTDRGGGVAFF	TGTGCCAGCAGTTCCCCAACGGACAGGGGTGGCGGGGTGGCTTTCTTT
TRBJ2-3	.	.	TRBV5-4	CASSLGTSMALGTDMQYF	TGTGCCAGCAGCTTAGGAACTAGTATGGCCCTGGGCACAGATATGCAGTATTTT
TRBJ2-7	.	.	TRBV7-9	CASSALLTSQFYEQYF	TGTGCCAGCAGCGCTCTGTTAACTTCACAATTCTACGAGCAGTACTTC
TRBJ1-2	.	few	TRBV5-4	CASRFGAVDGYTF	TGTGCCAGCAGGTTTGGGGCTGTTGATGGCTACACCTTC
TRBJ1-5	.	.	TRBV19	CASSMDFRRTMYSNQPQHF	TGTGCCAGTAGTATGGATTTCCGGCGAACAATGTATAGCAATCAGCCCCAGCATTTT
TRBJ2-4	.	.	TRBV5-1	CASSSGLLRDIQYF	TGCGCCAGCAGCTCGGGACTTTTAAGAGACATTCAGTACTTC
TRBJ1-3	.	.	TRBV9	CASSVGANSGNTIYF	TGTGCCAGCAGCGTAGGGGCGAACTCTGGAAACACCATATATTTT
TRBJ1-6	TRBD1	.	TRBV5-4	CASSVRQGVSSYNSPLHF	TGTGCCAGCAGCGTGAGACAGGGAGTGAGCTCCTATAATTCACCCCTCCACTTT
TRBJ2-7	.	.	TRBV5-1	CASSLNGGAYEQYF	TGCGCCAGCAGCTTGAACGGGGGCGCCTACGAGCAGTACTTC
TRBJ1-3	TRBD1	.	TRBV7-2	CASSPNRGVSGNTIYF	TGTGCCAGCAGCCCTAACAGGGGAGTCTCTGGAAACACCATATATTTT
TRBJ2-5	.	.	TRBV9	CASSVAFSSMETQYF	TGTGCCAGCAGCGTAGCTTTTAGCAGTATGGAGACCCAGTACTTC
TRBJ2-1	.	.	TRBV29-1	CSVSSPRWGNEQFF	TGCAGCGTTTCTAGCCCCCGTTGGGGCAATGAGCAGTTCTTC
TRBJ1-3	.	.	TRBV30	CAWSLKGGSGNTIYF	TGTGCCTGGAGCCTTAAGGGGGGCTCTGGAAACACCATATATTTT
TRBJ1-3	.	few	TRBV6-1	CASSDSGNTIYF	TGTGCCAGCAGTGACTCTGGAAACACCATATATTTT
TRBJ1-1	.	once	TRBV28	CASSSPLGGPGNTEAFF	TGTGCCAGCAGTTCCCCCCTTGGGGGGCCTGGGAACACTGAAGCTTTCTTT
TRBJ1-5	TRBD1	.	TRBV7-8	CASSLPDRVVQWSSNQPQHF	TGTGCCAGCAGCTTACCTGACAGGGTAGTCCAATGGTCTAGCAATCAGCCCCAGCATTTT
TRBJ1-1	.	.	TRBV5-1	CASSLGAMNTEAFF	TGCGCCAGCAGCCTAGGGGCCATGAACACTGAAGCTTTCTTT
TRBJ1-2	.	.	TRBV18	CASSSQGNDGYTF	TGTGCCAGCTCCTCTCAGGGGAACGATGGCTACACCTTC
TRBJ2-1	TRBD2	.	TRBV29-1	CSVDSGTSVYNEQFF	TGCAGCGTTGATTCAGGGACTAGCGTCTACAATGAGCAGTTCTTC
TRBJ2-1	TRBD2	.	TRBV6-6	CASSLQRTSGGEQFF	TGTGCCAGCAGTTTACAGAGGACTAGCGGGGGCGAGCAGTTCTTC